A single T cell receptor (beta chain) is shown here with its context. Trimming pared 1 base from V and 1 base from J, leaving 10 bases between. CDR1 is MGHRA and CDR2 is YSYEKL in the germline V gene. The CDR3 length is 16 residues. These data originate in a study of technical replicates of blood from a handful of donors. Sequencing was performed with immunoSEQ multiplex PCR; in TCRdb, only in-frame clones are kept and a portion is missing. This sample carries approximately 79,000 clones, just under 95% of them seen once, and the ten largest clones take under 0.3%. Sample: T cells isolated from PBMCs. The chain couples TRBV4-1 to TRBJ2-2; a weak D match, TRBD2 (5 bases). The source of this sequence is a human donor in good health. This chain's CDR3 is CASSQVEGRNTGELFF. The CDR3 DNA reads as TGCGCCAGCAGCCAAGTCGAGGGAAGGAACACCGGGGAGCTGTTTTTT.